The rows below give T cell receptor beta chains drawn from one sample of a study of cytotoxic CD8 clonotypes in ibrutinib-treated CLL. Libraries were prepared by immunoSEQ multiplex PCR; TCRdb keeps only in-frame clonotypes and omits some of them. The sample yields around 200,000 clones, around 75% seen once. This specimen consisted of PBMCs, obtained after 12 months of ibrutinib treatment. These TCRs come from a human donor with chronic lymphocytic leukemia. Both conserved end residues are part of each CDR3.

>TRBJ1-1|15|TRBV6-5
CASSDEGQGRTEAFF
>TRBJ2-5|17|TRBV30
CAWREVISSAYQETQYF
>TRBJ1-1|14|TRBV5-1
CASRPQGERTEAFF
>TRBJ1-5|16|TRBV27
CASSFGGAAGNQPQHF
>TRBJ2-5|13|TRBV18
CASSRGSQETQYF
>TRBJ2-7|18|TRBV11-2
CASTPGTMGSGVPYEQYF
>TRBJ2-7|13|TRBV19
CASSSSGGYEQYF
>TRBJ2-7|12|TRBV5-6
CASSWTSYEQYF
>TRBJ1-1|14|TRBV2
CASTRQGPNTEAFF
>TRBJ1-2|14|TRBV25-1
CASTSWEGNYGYTF
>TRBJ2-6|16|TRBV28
CASSPRGKAGANVLTF
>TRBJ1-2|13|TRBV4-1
CASSQEENYGYTF
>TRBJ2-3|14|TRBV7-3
CASSLPGATDTQYF
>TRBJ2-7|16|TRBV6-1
CASSDATGVRSYEQYF
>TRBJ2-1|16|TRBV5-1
CASSSLSGNSYNEQFF
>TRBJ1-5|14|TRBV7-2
CASTGQGGNQPQHF
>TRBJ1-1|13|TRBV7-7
CASSATPNTEAFF
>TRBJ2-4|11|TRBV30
CAWADRNIQYF
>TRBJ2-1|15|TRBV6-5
CASSSDRGAYNEQFF
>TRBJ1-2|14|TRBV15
CATSKDPANYGYTF
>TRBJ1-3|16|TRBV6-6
CASSARTPDSGNTIYF
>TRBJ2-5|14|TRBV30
CAWSSGPPQRTQYF
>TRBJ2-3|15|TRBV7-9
CASRVTSGGTDTQYF
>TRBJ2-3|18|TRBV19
CASTYQLAGGLSTDTQYF
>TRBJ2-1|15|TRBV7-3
CASSSRGLHGGEQFF
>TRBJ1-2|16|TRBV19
CASSTLVGLGGIGYTF
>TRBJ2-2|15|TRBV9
CASSVGDRGSGELFF
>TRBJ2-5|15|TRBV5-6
CASSPSLGSGETQYF
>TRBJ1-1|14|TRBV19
CASSIRGPDTEAFF
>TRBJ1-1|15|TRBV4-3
CASSQAAGGNTEAFF
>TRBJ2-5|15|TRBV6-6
CASSYSTGGWETQYF
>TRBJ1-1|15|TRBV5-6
CASIVGGHMNTEAFF
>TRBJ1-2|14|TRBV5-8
CASSLYQGSDGYTF
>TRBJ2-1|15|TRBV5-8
CASSSGTSLFNEQFF
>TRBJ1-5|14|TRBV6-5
CASRLDGANQPQHF
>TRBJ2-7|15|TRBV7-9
CASGPSGRGYDEQYF
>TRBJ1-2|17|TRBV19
CASSPTKYGTANYGYTF
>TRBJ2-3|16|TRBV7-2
CASSSGLAGVVDTQYF
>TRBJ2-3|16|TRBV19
CASSSRLGVGTDTQYF
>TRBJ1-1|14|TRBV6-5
CASTKGMVNTEAFF
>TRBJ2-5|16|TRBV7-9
CASSLTGQGARETQYF
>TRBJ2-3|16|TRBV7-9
CASSREQGDGTDTQYF
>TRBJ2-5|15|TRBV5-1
CASSLAGGNQETQYF
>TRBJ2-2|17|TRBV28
CASSFRNRGQSTGELFF
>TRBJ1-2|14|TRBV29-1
CSARVRGTVNGYTF
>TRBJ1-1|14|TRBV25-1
CASSWGYPNTEAFF
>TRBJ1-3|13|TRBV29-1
CSVGWSNGNTIYF
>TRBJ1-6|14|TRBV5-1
CASSLGRSNSPLHF
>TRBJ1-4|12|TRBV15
CATRTRGEKLFF
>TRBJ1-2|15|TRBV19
CASSMWQLLNYGYTF